This record looks at one T cell receptor (beta chain) sequence and its context. CDR1 is SGHAT and CDR2 is FQNNGV in the germline V gene. Trimming removed 5 bases from V and 1 base from J, with 9 bases in between. The CDR3 totals 14 residues. After thawing and overnight rest, PBMC were stained with GMM-loaded CD1B tetramer, viability dye and anti-CD3 for sorting. C32 glucose monomycolate from Rhodococcus equi was loaded onto the CD1B tetramers. Tetramer-sorted PBMC had been CD14 monocyte-depleted before freezing. From each donor, some 91,000 tetramer-negative cells were sorted. Profiling relied on immunoSEQ multiplex PCR, and the TCRdb table lists in-frame clones only, not all of them. The sample consists of nearly 60,000 clones, 88% of them appearing once. This sample was included in a study of T cells in tuberculosis. Study-wide findings and caveats: T cells binding CD1B-GMM tetramer weakly possibly escaped the sort.

Sequenced sample: CD1b-GMM tetramer-negative cells sorted from PBMCs. The clonotype comes from an adult woman with latent tuberculosis. The chain joins TRBV11-2 to TRBJ1-5, with D tentatively TRBD1 (6 bases). This CDR3 reads CASSRTGSNQPQHF. Here the CDR3 DNA reads TGTGCCAGCAGCAGAACAGGGAGCAATCAGCCCCAGCATTTT.